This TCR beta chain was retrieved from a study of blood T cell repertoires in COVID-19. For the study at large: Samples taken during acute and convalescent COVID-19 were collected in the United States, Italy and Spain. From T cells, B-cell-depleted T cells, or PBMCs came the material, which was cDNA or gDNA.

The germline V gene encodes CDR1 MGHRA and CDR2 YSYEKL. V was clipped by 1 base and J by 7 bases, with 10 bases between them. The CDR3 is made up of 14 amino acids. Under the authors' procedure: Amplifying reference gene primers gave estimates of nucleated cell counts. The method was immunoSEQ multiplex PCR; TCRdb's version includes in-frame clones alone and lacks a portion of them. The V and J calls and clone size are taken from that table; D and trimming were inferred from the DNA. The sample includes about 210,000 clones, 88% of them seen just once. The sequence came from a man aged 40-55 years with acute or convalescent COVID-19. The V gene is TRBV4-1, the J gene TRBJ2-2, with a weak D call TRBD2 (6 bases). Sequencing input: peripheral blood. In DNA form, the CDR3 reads TGCGCCAGCAGCCAAGTGCAGGGAGGCGGGGAGCTGTTTTTT. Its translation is CASSQVQGGGELFF.